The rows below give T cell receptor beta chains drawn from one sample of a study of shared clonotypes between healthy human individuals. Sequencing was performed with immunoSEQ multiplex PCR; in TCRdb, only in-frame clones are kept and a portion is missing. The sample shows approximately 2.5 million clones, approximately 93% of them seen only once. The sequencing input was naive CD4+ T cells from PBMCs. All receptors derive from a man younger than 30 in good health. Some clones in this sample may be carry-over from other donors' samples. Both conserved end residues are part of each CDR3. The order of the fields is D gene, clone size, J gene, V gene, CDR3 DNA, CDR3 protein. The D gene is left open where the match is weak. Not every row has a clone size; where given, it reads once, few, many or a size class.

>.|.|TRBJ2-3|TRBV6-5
TGTGCCAGCAGCGAATGGACAGTCGACACAGATACGCAGTATTTT
CASSEWTVDTDTQYF
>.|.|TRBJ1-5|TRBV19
TGTGCCAGTAGTGGTCGGGGGGACAATCAGCCCCAGCATTTT
CASSGRGDNQPQHF
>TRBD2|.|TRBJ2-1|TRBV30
TGTGCCTGGAGTTCGGCGGGAGGAACACACAATGAGCAGTTCTTC
CAWSSAGGTHNEQFF
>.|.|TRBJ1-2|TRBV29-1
TGCAGCGTTGGGGGGTTGTACAGTTTAACTAACTATGGCTACACCTTC
CSVGGLYSLTNYGYTF
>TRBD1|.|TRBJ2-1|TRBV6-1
TGTGCCAGCCTTGGGTGGGACAGGGGGCTCGTTGAGCAGTTCTTC
CASLGWDRGLVEQFF
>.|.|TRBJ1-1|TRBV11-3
TGTGCCAGCAGCTTATCGGCTTCGCAGTCTGAAGCTTTCTTT
CASSLSASQSEAFF
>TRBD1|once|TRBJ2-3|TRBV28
TGTGCCAGCAGTTGGGACAGGAAGGGGACAGATACGCAGTATTTT
CASSWDRKGTDTQYF
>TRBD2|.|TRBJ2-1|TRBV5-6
TGTGCCAGCAGCTTGGCCGGGAGGATAGTGTTGAATGAGCAGTTCTTC
CASSLAGRIVLNEQFF
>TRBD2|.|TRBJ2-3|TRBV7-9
TGTGCCAGCAGCCTAATATCAGCGGGAACAGATACGCAGTATTTT
CASSLISAGTDTQYF
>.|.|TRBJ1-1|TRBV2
TGTGCCAGCAGAGAAACCCTAGGAGGAACTGAAGCTTTCTTT
CASRETLGGTEAFF
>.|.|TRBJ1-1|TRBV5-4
TGTGCCAGCAGCTATAAAGGGGGGAACACTGAAGCTTTCTTT
CASSYKGGNTEAFF
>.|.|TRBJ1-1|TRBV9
TGTGCCAGCAGCGTAGTCGGGGTGATGACTGAAGCTTTCTTT
CASSVVGVMTEAFF
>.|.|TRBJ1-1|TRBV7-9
TGTGCCAGCAGCTTTAGCGTGGGAGCGAACACTGAAGCTTTCTTT
CASSFSVGANTEAFF
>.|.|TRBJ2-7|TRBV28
TGTGCCAGCAGTTCCGTAGGGCCCCACGAGCAGTACTTC
CASSSVGPHEQYF
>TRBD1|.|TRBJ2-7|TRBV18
TGTGCCAGCTCGCGAGCCTGGGACAGGGGAATCGACGAGCAGTACTTC
CASSRAWDRGIDEQYF
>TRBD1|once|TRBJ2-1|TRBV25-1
TGTGCCAGCAGTGAATGGGGACAGGGACACAATGAGCAGTTCTTC
CASSEWGQGHNEQFF
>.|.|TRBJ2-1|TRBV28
TGTGCCAGCAGTTACCTCACTTCGGCCGGGTTCTTC
CASSYLTSAGFF
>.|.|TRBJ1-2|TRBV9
TGTGCCAGCAGCGTAGATCCGGGGGGCCCCCACAGAAGAAACTATGGCTACACCTTC
CASSVDPGGPHRRNYGYTF
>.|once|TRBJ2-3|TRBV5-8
TGTGCCAGCAGCTTGGGGGCTCATCGGGATCCCACAGATACGCAGTATTTT
CASSLGAHRDPTDTQYF
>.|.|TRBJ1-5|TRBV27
TGTGCCAGCAGTTGGTCTCGAAATAGCAATCAGCCCCAGCATTTT
CASSWSRNSNQPQHF
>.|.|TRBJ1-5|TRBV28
TGTGCCAGCAGTTTGACGGACCGTCAGCCCCAGCATTTT
CASSLTDRQPQHF
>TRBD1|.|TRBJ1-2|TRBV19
TGTGCCAGTAGTGCCAACAGGGGCCCCTCCTATGGCTACACCTTC
CASSANRGPSYGYTF
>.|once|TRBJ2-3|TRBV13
TGTGCCAGCAGCTTCTCAGGGGTTCGAGATACGCAGTATTTT
CASSFSGVRDTQYF
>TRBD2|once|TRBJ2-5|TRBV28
TGTGCCAGCAGTTCTCAAGCGGGAGGAGTCCCCGGAGAGACCCAGTACTTC
CASSSQAGGVPGETQYF
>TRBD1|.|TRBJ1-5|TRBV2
TGTGCCAGCAGTCGGGCCGGGACAGCGAGGAATCAGCCCCAGCATTTT
CASSRAGTARNQPQHF
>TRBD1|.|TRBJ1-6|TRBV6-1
TGTGCCACCCAACAGGGGAATAATTCACCCCTCCACTTT
CATQQGNNSPLHF
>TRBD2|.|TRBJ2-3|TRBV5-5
TGTGCCAGCAGCTCCGGACTAGCGGGAGGGGGGGATACGCAGTATTTT
CASSSGLAGGGDTQYF
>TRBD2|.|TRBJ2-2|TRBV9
TGTGCCAGCAGCCCCGGGACTAGCGGGCTTATCGGGGAGCTGTTTTTT
CASSPGTSGLIGELFF
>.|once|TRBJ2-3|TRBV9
TGTGCCAGCAGCGTGGGACACCTCAGCACAGATACGCAGTATTTT
CASSVGHLSTDTQYF
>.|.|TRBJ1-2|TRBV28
TGTGCCAGCAGTTTCTCAGGTTATGGCTACACCTTC
CASSFSGYGYTF
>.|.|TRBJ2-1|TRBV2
TGTGCCAGCAAACTCTCAGGGGTTAATGAGCAGTTCTTC
CASKLSGVNEQFF
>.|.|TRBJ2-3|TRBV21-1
TGTGCCAGCCGTCGGCAGGGCAGCACAGATACGCAGTATTTT
CASRRQGSTDTQYF
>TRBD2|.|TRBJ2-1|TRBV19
TGTGCCAGTAGATGGGGGGGACTAGGCCGAGGCAACAATGAGCAGTTCTTC
CASRWGGLGRGNNEQFF
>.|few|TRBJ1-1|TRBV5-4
TGTGCCAGCAGCTACGGGTACTCCGGGGTAGGGGAAGCTTTCTTT
CASSYGYSGVGEAFF
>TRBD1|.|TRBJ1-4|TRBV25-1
TGTGCCAGCAGTGGGGGGGACAGACGAAATGAAAAACTGTTTTTT
CASSGGDRRNEKLFF
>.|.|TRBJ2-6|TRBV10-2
TGCGCCAGTCAACAATATGTTTCGGTTGGGGCCAACGTCCTGACTTTC
CASQQYVSVGANVLTF
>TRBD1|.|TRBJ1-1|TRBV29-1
TGCAGCGCGAGACCAGGACAGGGTAGGGAAGCTTTCTTT
CSARPGQGREAFF
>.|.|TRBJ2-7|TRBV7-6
TGTGCCAGCAGCTTAGCGGGGTATCCCCACGAGCAGTACTTC
CASSLAGYPHEQYF
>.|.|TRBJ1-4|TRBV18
TGTGCCAGCTCACCTAACAGACAGCCAACTAATGAAAAACTGTTTTTT
CASSPNRQPTNEKLFF
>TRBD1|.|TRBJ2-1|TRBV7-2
TGTGCCAGCAGCTCCCGGGACAGGGCCTGGAGCTCCTACAATGAGCAGTTCTTC
CASSSRDRAWSSYNEQFF
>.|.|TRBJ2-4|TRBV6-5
TGTGCCAGCGGCGGAAACCGACAAAACATTCAGTACTTC
CASGGNRQNIQYF
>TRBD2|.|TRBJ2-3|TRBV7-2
TGTGCCAGCAGCGCCTTTAGGACTAGCCCAGATACGCAGTATTTT
CASSAFRTSPDTQYF
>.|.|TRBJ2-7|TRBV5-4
TGTGCCAGCAGCCCACGCGGCGGGCTGAGCTACGAGCAGTACTTC
CASSPRGGLSYEQYF
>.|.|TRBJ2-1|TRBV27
TGTGCCAGCAGGCCACTAGCTCAGAGCTCCTACAATGAGCAGTTCTTC
CASRPLAQSSYNEQFF
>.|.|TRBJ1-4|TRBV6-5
TGTGCCAGCAGGGAATACGGAGCGGCTAATGAAAAACTGTTTTTT
CASREYGAANEKLFF
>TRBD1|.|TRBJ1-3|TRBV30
TGTGCCGGGTTGAACAGGGGGGCAGGAAACACCATATATTTT
CAGLNRGAGNTIYF
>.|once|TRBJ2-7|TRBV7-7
TGTGCCAGCAGCCAGGGTCGGGCTAGCTCCTACGAGCAGTACTTC
CASSQGRASSYEQYF
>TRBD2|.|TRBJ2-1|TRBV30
TGTGCCTGGGGGACGGCGGGAGGTTACAATGAGCAGTTCTTC
CAWGTAGGYNEQFF
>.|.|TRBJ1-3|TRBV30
TGTGCCTGGAGTGAGGACGGTTCTGGAAACACCATATATTTT
CAWSEDGSGNTIYF
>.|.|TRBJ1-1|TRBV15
TGTGCCACCAGCCCCAGACGGAGCACTGAAGCTTTCTTT
CATSPRRSTEAFF
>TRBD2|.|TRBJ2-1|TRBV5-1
TGCGCCAGCGAGCACCTCTTAGCGGGACCCCTTGCTGCCTACAATGAGCAGTTCTTC
CASEHLLAGPLAAYNEQFF
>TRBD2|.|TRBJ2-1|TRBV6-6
TGTGCCAGCAGTCCCCGGGAGGAGAATGAGCAGTTCTTC
CASSPREENEQFF
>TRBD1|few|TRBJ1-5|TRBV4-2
TGTGCCAGCAGCCAAGAGAGACAGGGGGTAAATCAGCCCCAGCATTTT
CASSQERQGVNQPQHF
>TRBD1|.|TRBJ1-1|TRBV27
TGTGCCAGCAGTTTACAGGGGGGGAACACTGAAGCTTTCTTT
CASSLQGGNTEAFF
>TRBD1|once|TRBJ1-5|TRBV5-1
TGCGCCAGCAGCCCTGATCCGGGACAGGGGGGAGAAAATCAGCCCCAGCATTTT
CASSPDPGQGGENQPQHF
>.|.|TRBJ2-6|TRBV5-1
TGCGCCAGCCAAGAGGTGGCTGGGGCCAACGTCCTGACTTTC
CASQEVAGANVLTF
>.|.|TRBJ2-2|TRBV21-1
TGTGCCAGGAGCACCGGGGAGCTGTTTTTT
CARSTGELFF
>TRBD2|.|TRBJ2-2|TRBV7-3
TGTGCCAGCAGCCCCGGGCTAGCGGCGAACACCGGGGAGCTGTTTTTT
CASSPGLAANTGELFF
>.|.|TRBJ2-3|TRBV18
TGTGCCAGCTCACCGCGACCGGGTCTTGACACAGATACGCAGTATTTT
CASSPRPGLDTDTQYF
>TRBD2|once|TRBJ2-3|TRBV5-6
TGTGCCAGCAGCCTCGGGACTAGCAGCCGCTCCGATACGCAGTATTTT
CASSLGTSSRSDTQYF